The subject of this entry is one T cell receptor beta chain. Its target is unknown. The CDR3 spans 16 residues. CDR1 SGHVS and CDR2 FQNEAQ come from the germline V gene. Between the trimmed V and J ends, which lost 2 bases and 6 bases, there was a span of 14 bases. The entry originates in a study of cytomegalovirus exposure and HLA in healthy donors. Findings of the study overall: According to the study, some 160 TCR beta chains were cytomegalovirus-associated. Analyzed later, most CMV-associated TCR beta chains appeared HLA-restricted. There were reportedly fewer N-insertions in an Asian-associated ancestry cluster than the approximately 670-donor mean, in a later analysis. In a later analysis, a missense DCLRE1C variant was linked to TCR beta V- and J-gene trimming.

PCR used 60 Vbeta primers and 13 Jbeta primers. Sequencing was performed with immunoSEQ multiplex PCR; in TCRdb, only in-frame clones are kept and a portion is missing. Seen here are under 200,000 clones, about 75% observed once, and the top ten hold more than 13%. This sequence joins TRBV7-8 and TRBJ1-6; D is undetermined. The material sequenced was PBMCs. The clonotype comes from a man aged 50-60 years in good health and CMV-seropositive. This CDR3 is CASSLNGLQVNSPLHF. CDR3 sequence (DNA): TGTGCCAGCAGCTTAAATGGGTTGCAGGTTAATTCACCCCTCCACTTT.